This T cell receptor beta chain was found in a study of CD8 T cells in ankylosing spondylitis. At least ten counts were recorded for this clonotype. Its specificity is unknown. Generation of TCR beta libraries employed quantitative 5'-RACE incorporating molecular barcodes. TCRdb re-analysed the 5' RACE reads in MiXCR, keeping a single row per CDR3 protein. The sample records roughly 130,000 distinct CDR3 sequences, around 13% being singletons. V lost 5 bases and J lost 3; bases outside the gene matches: 5. The CDR3 covers 15 residues. The germline CDR1 and CDR2 sequences are DFQATT and SNEGSKA (reference sequence). Study-level results: Disease-linked clones reportedly concentrated significantly in matched ankylosing spondylitis synovial fluid. In peripheral blood, disease-linked CD8+ clones occurred at relatively low frequencies. In synovial fluid and blood from reactive arthritis, some motif variants were previously reported.

The chain couples TRBV20-1 to TRBJ2-1; 12 bases match TRBD2. Sequences were obtained from blood, either unsorted or a sorted T cell fraction (not recorded which). This TCR came from a female donor with ankylosing spondylitis or in good health (not recorded which). The CDR3 sequence is CSARLAGVFYNEQFF. In nucleotides, the CDR3 is TGCAGTGCTCGACTAGCGGGGGTCTTCTACAATGAGCAGTTCTTC.